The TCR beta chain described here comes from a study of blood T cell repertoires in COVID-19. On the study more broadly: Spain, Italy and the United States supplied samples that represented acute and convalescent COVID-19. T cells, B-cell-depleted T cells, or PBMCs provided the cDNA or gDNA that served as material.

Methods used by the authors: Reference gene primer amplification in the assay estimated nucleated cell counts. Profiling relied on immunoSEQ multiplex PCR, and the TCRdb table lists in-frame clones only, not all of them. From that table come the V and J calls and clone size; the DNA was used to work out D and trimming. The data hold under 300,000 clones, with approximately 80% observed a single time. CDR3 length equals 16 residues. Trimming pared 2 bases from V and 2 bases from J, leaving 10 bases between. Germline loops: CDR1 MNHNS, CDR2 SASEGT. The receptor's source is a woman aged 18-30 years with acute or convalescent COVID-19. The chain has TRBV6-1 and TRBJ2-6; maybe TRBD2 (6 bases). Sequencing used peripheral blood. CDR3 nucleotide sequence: TGTGCCAGCAGTGAACCGGGAGTTACTGGGGCCAACGTCCTGACTTTC. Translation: CASSEPGVTGANVLTF.